A single sample gave rise to the 5 T cell receptor beta chains below, sequenced in a study of blood T cell repertoires in COVID-19. Produced via immunoSEQ multiplex PCR; TCRdb's table is partial and in-frame only. The sample includes under 250,000 clones, 75% to 90% of them seen just once. Sample: peripheral blood. The source of these receptors is a man in his sixties who had recovered from COVID-19.

The chain links TRBV11-2 to TRBJ2-2, with a weak D call TRBD1 (5 bases). CDR3 size: 16 residues. V lost 4 bases to trimming and J lost 2 bases, with 14 bases between them. CDR1 is SGHAT, CDR2 FQNNGV, per germline. CDR3 amino acids: CASSSKGQLNTGELFF. CDR3 nucleotide sequence: TGTGCCAGCAGCTCGAAGGGGCAGCTAAACACCGGGGAGCTGTTTTTT.

The CDR3 region has the DNA TGTGCCAGCAGCTCAGACCAAGAGACCCAGTACTTC. Its protein is CASSSDQETQYF. This chain links TRBV9 with TRBJ2-5; D uncertain. Looked up from germline, CDR1 is SGDLS and CDR2 is YYNGEE. The CDR3 covers 12 residues. V was shortened by 4 bases and J by 0 bases, with 4 bases between the two germline ends.

The V call is TRBV4-1, the J call TRBJ2-6; perhaps TRBD1 as D (6 bases). CDR1 is MGHRA, CDR2 YSYEKL, per germline. The V end was cut by 4 bases, the J end by 1 base, with 23 bases between. This CDR3 has 20 residues. CDR3 sequence reads: CASSPRPDRTPGSGANVLTF. The DNA for the CDR3 is TGCGCCAGCAGCCCCAGACCCGACAGGACCCCTGGGTCTGGGGCCAACGTCCTGACTTTC.

The V and J genes are TRBV15 and TRBJ1-3; possibly TRBD1 for D (5 bases). The V gene lost 0 bases and the J gene lost 4 bases, with 10 bases spanning the gap. CDR3 length equals 15 residues. The V gene's germline CDR1 is LNHNV and CDR2 YYDKDF (reference sequence). In DNA form, the CDR3 reads TGTGCCACCAGCAGAGATCGGGCAGGGGGAAACACCATATATTTT. Translation gives CATSRDRAGGNTIYF.

This clone was counted once. This rearrangement joins TRBV5-1 to TRBJ1-5; 8 nucleotides align to TRBD1. The CDR3 is 15 amino acids. Looked up from germline, CDR1 is SGHRS and CDR2 is YFSETQ. V shed 0 bases and J 6 bases; nucleotides not matched to a gene: 5. The CDR3 DNA reads as TGCGCCAGCAGCTTGGCCGGACAGGGCGCTCAGCCCCAGCATTTT. Its protein product is CASSLAGQGAQPQHF.